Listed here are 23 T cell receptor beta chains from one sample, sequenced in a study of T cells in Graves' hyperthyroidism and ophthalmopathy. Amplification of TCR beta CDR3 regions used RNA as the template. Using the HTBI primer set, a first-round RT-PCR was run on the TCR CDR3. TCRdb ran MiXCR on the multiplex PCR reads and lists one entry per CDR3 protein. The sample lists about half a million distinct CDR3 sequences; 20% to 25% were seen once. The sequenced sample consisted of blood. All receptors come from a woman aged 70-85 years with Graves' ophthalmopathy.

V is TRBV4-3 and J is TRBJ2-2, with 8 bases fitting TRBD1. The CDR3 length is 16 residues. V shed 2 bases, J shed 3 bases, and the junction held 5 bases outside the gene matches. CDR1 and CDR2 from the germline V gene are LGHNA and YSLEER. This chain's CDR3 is CASSQRTGMHTGELFF. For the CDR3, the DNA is TGCGCCAGCAGCCAACGGACAGGGATGCACACCGGGGAGCTGTTTTTT.

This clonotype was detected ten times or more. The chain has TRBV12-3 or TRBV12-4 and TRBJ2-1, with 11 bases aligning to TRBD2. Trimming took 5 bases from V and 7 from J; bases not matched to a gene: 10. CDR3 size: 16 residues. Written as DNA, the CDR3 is TGTGCCAGCAGTCCTACTAGCGGGAGAGGGGCGAATGAGCAGTTCTTC. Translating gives CASSPTSGRGANEQFF.

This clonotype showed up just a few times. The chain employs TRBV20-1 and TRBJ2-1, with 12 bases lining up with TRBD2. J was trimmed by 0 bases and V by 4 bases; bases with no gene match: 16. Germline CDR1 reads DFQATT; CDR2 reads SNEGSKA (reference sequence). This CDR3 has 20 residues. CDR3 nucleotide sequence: TGCAGTGCTAACCCGGCCGGACTAGCGGGGTGGAGGGGCTCCTACAATGAGCAGTTCTTC. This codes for CSANPAGLAGWRGSYNEQFF.

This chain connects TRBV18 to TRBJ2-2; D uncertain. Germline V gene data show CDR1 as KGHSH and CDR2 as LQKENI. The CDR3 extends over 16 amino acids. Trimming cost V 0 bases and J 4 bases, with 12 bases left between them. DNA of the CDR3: TGTGCCAGCTCACCACCGGCAGCAAGGTCCACCGGGGAGCTGTTTTTT. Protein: CASSPPAARSTGELFF.

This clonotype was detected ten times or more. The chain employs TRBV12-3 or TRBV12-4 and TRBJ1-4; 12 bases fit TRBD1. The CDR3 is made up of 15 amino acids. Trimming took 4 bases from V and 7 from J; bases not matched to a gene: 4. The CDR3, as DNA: TGTGCCAGCAGTTCGGGACAGGGGGCTATTGAAAAACTGTTTTTT. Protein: CASSSGQGAIEKLFF.

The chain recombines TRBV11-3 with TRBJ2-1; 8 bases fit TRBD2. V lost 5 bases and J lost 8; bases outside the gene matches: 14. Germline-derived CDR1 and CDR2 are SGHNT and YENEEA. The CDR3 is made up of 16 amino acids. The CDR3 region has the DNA TGTGCCAGCAGCGTCGGGACCAGCGGGAGTTTAGATGAGCAGTTCTTC. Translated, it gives CASSVGTSGSLDEQFF.

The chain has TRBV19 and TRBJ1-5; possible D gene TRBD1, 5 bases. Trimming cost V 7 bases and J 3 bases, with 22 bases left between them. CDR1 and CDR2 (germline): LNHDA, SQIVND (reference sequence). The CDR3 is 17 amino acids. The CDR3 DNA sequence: TGTGCCAGTACCCCTAAGGTTCAGGGTTGGGACAATCAGCCCCAGCATTTT. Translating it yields CASTPKVQGWDNQPQHF.

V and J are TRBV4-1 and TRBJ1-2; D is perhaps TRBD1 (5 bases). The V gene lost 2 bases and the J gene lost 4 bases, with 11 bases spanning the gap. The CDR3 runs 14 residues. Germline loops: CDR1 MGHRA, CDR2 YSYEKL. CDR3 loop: CASSQPGSPYGYTF. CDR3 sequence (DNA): TGCGCCAGCAGCCAACCAGGGTCCCCCTATGGCTACACCTTC.

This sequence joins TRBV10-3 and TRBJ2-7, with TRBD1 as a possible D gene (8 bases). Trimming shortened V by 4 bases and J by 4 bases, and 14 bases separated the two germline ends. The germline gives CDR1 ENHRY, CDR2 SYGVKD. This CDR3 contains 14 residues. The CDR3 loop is CAISGTGRGYEQYF. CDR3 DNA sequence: TGTGCCATCAGTGGGACAGGGAGGGGGTACGAGCAGTACTTC.

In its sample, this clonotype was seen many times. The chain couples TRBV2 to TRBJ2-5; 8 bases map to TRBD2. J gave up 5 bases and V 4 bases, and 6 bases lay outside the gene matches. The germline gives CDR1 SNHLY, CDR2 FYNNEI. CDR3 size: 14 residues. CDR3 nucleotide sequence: TGTGCCAGCAGTGCCCGGACTAGCCTGGAGACCCAGTACTTC. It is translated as CASSARTSLETQYF.

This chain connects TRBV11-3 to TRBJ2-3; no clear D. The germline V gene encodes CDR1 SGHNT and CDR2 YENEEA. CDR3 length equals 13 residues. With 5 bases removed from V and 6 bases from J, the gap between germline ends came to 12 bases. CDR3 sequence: CASSQDVGDTQYF. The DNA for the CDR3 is TGTGCCAGCAGCCAAGATGTCGGGGATACGCAGTATTTT.

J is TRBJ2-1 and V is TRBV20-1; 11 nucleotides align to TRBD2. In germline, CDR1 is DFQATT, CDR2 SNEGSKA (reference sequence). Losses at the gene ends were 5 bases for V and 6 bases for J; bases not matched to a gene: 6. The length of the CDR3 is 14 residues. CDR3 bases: TGCAGTGCTCTGACTAGCGGGACTATCAATGAGCAGTTCTTC. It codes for CSALTSGTINEQFF.

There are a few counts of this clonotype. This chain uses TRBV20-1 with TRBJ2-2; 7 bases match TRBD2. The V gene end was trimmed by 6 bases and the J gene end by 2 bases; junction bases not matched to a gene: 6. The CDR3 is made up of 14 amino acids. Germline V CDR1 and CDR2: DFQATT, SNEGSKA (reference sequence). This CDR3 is CSARDYQNTGELFF. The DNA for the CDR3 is TGCAGTGCGAGGGACTACCAAAACACCGGGGAGCTGTTTTTT.

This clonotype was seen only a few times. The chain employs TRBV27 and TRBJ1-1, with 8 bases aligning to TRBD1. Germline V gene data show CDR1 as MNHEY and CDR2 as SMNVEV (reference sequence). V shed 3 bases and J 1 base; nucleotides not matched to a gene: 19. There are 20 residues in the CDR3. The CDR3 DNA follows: TGTGCCAGCAGTTTGAAACCTGGGACAGGACCCTTTACTCCGAACACTGAAGCTTTCTTT. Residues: CASSLKPGTGPFTPNTEAFF.

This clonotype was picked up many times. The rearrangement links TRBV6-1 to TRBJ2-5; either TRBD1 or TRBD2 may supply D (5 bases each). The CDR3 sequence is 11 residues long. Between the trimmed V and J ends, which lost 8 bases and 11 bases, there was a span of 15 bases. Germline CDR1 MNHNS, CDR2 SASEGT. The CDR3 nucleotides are TGTGCCAGCTTGGGACCTTCTTTTCAGTACTTC. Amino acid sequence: CASLGPSFQYF.

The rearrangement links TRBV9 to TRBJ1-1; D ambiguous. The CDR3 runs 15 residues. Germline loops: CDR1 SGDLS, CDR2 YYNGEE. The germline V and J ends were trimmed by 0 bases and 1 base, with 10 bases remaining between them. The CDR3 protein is CASSVGDVTNTEAFF. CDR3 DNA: TGTGCCAGCAGCGTAGGTGACGTAACGAACACTGAAGCTTTCTTT. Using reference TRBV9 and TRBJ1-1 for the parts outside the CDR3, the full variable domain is DSGVTQTPKHLITATGQRVTLRCSPRSGDLSVYWYQQSLDQGLQFLIQYYNGEERAKGNILERFSAQQFPDLHSELNLSSLELGDSALYFCASSVGDVTNTEAFFGQGTRLTVV.

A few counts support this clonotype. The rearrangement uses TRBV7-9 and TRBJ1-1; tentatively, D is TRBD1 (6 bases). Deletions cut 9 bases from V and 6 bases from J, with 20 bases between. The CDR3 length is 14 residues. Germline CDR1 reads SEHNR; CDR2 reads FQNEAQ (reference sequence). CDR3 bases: TGTGCCAGAGGGGGGAGGGAGGAAATCCCTGAAGCTTTCTTT. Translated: CARGGREEIPEAFF. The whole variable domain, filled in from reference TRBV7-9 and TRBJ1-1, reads DTGVSQNPRHKITKRGQNVTFRCDPISEHNRLYWYRQTLGQGPEFLTYFQNEAQLEKSRLLSDRFSAERPKGSFSTLEIQRTEQGDSAMYLCARGGREEIPEAFFGQGTRLTVV.

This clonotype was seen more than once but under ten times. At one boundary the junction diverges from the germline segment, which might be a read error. The chain's CDR3 is CASSPVKAGELFF. CDR3 nucleotides: TGTGCTAGCAGCCCAGTCAAGGCCGGGGAGCTGTTTTTT. This chain links TRBV7-7 with TRBJ2-2; D not resolved. CDR1 is SSHAT and CDR2 is FNYEAQ in the germline V gene (reference sequence). This CDR3 spans 13 amino acids.

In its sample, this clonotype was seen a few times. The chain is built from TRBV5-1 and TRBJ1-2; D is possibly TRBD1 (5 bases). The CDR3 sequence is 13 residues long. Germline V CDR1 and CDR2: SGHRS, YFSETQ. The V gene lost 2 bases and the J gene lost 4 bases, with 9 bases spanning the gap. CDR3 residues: CASSFYQGYGYTF. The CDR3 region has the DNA TGCGCCAGCAGCTTCTATCAGGGCTATGGCTACACCTTC.

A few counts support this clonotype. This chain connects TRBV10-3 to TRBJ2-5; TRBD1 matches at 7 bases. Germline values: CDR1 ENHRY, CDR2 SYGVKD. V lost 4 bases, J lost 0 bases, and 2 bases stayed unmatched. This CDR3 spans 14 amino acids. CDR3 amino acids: CAISVQGYQETQYF. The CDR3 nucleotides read TGTGCCATCAGTGTACAGGGGTACCAAGAGACCCAGTACTTC.

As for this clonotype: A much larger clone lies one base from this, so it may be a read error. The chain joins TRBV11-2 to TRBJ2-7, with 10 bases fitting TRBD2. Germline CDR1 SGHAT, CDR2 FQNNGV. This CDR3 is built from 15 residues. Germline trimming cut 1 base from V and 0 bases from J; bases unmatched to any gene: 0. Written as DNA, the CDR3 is TGTGCCAGCAGCTTAGCTAGCGGGAGCTCCTACGAGCAGTACTTC. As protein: CASSLASGSSYEQYF.

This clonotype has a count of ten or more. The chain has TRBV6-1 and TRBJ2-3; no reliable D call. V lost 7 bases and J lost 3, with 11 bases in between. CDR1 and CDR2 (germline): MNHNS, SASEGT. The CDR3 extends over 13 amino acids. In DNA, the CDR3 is TGTGCCAGCAAAATAGGCCGTACAGATACGCAGTATTTT. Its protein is CASKIGRTDTQYF.

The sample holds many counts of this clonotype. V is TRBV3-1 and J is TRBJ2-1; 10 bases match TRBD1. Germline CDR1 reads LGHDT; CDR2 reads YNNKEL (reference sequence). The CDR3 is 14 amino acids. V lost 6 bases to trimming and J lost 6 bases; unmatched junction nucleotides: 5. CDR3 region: CASSNGDRGNEQFF. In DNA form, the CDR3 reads TGTGCCAGCAGTAACGGGGACAGGGGCAATGAGCAGTTCTTC.